A single sample is the source of the 20 T cell receptor beta chains below, sequenced in a study of T cell changes during pregnancy in multiple sclerosis. The repertoire was sequenced with immunoSEQ multiplex PCR; TCRdb's copy has only in-frame clones and lacks some. The sample lists about 40,000 clones, nearly 90% occurring once. This sample comprised CD4+ T cells from peripheral blood mononuclear cells, obtained after pregnancy. These receptors were taken from a female donor with multiple sclerosis, enrolled in a pregnancy study.

V is TRBV30 and J is TRBJ1-6; possibly TRBD1 for D (6 bases). The V end was cut by 0 bases, the J end by 14 bases, with 14 bases between. The CDR3 is made up of 13 amino acids. The germline V gene has CDR1 GTSNPN and CDR2 SVGIG (reference sequence). The CDR3 region has the DNA TGTGCCTGGAGTGTAGTCAGGGGCAGAACCCTCCACTTT. Amino acids: CAWSVVRGRTLHF.

This chain joins TRBV4-2 and TRBJ2-7, with D possibly being TRBD2 (6 bases). V lost 3 bases, J lost 4 bases, and 13 bases lay in between. The CDR3 is 14 residues long. Germline V CDR1 and CDR2: LGHNA, YNFKEQ. CDR3 bases: TGTGCCAGCAGCCAGGCGACCCGGGGGTACGAGCAGTACTTC. This codes for CASSQATRGYEQYF.

This chain joins TRBV2 and TRBJ2-3; 9 bases are a match to TRBD2. The CDR3 loop spans 13 amino acids. Losses at the gene ends were 8 bases for V and 5 bases for J; bases not matched to a gene: 5. Germline loops: CDR1 SNHLY, CDR2 FYNNEI. In nucleotides, the CDR3 is TGTGCCAGCGCGGGGGGGCGTAGAGATACGCAGTATTTT. It codes for CASAGGRRDTQYF.

This chain links TRBV19 with TRBJ1-2; D uncertain. Looked up from germline, CDR1 is LNHDA and CDR2 is SQIVND (reference sequence). Trimming shortened V by 5 bases and J by 0 bases, and 13 bases separated the two germline ends. CDR3 size: 15 residues. CDR3 coding DNA: TGTGCCAGTAGTCCCCGGACGGGAGCTAACTATGGCTACACCTTC. Translated, it gives CASSPRTGANYGYTF.

This clone was picked up a small number of times. The rearrangement uses TRBV7-2 and TRBJ2-7; D might be TRBD2 (6 bases). CDR3 length: 13 amino acids. Per germline, CDR1 SGHTA and CDR2 FQGNSA. The V end lost 4 bases, the J end lost 4 bases, and 11 bases lay between the germline ends. In nucleotides, the CDR3 is TGTGCCAGCAGCTGGGCTAGCGAGTACGAGCAGTACTTC. Translated: CASSWASEYEQYF.

The rearrangement uses TRBV29-1 and TRBJ2-7, with 8 nucleotides matching TRBD1. There are 14 residues in the CDR3. The germline V gene has CDR1 SQVTM and CDR2 ANQGSEA. This CDR3 reads CSIKAGTGVNEQYF. The CDR3 DNA follows: TGCAGTATTAAGGCCGGGACAGGCGTCAACGAGCAGTACTTC.

V usage is TRBV5-4 and J usage is TRBJ1-2; D remains unclear. V lost 4 bases and J lost 3, with 16 bases in between. The germline gives CDR1 SGHNT, CDR2 YYREEE (reference sequence). The CDR3 runs to 15 residues. The CDR3 nucleotides are TGTGCCAGCAGCGATCAGTGGAGTAGACACTATGGCTACACCTTC. Translating gives CASSDQWSRHYGYTF.

The CDR3 reads CASTARAGNTGELFF. CDR3 sequence (DNA): TGCGCCAGCACTGCCAGGGCCGGAAACACCGGGGAGCTGTTTTTT. This sequence joins TRBV5-1 and TRBJ2-2; D perhaps matches TRBD1 (5 bases). V lost 6 bases and J 2 bases, leaving 14 bases between the germline ends. CDR1 is SGHRS and CDR2 is YFSETQ in the germline V gene. CDR3 length: 15 residues.

CDR3 amino acids: CASSLVSFGPGLNRDPSGNTIYF. DNA for the CDR3: TGCGCCAGCAGCTTGGTTTCTTTTGGACCCGGGCTCAACAGGGACCCCTCTGGAAACACCATATATTTT. The chain is built from TRBV5-1 and TRBJ1-3; tentatively, D is TRBD1 (6 bases). Trimming stripped 0 bases from V and 0 bases from J, with 31 bases between. The germline gives CDR1 SGHRS, CDR2 YFSETQ. This CDR3 is 23 amino acids long. Drawing the rest from reference TRBV5-1 and TRBJ1-3, the complete variable domain is KAGVTQTPRYLIKTRGQQVTLSCSPISGHRSVSWYQQTPGQGLQFLFEYFSETQRNKGNFPGRFSGRQFSNSRSEMNVSTLELGDSALYLCASSLVSFGPGLNRDPSGNTIYFGEGSWLTVV.

This clone was seen a few times. The chain recombines TRBV18 with TRBJ1-1, with 11 bases identical to TRBD1. Germline V gene data show CDR1 as KGHSH and CDR2 as LQKENI. The junction had 16 bases not matched to a gene; V was cut back by 6 bases and J by 4 bases. This CDR3 spans 18 amino acids. This CDR3 reads CASSKQAAGQGAVTEAFF. CDR3 nucleotide sequence: TGTGCCAGCTCGAAACAAGCAGCCGGACAGGGGGCTGTCACTGAAGCTTTCTTT.

V usage is TRBV19 and J usage is TRBJ2-5; the D is unclear. The V gene's germline CDR1 is LNHDA and CDR2 SQIVND (reference sequence). The length of the CDR3 is 15 residues. V lost 6 bases, J lost 5 bases, and 19 bases lay in between. The CDR3 nucleotides are TGTGCCAGTAGCCGCGTTCACTCCCCCCGGGAGACCCAGTACTTC. This sequence encodes CASSRVHSPRETQYF.

V gene TRBV2 combines with J gene TRBJ2-1, with a possible D match to TRBD2 (5 bases). The V gene lost 7 bases and the J gene lost 2 bases, with 15 bases spanning the gap. The germline CDR1 and CDR2 sequences are SNHLY and FYNNEI. The CDR3 has 15 amino acids. CDR3: CASTPRLGAYNEQFF. For the CDR3, the DNA is TGTGCCAGCACGCCGAGACTCGGGGCCTACAATGAGCAGTTCTTC.

CDR3 in amino acids: CASSEGAGTWGDEQYF. The CDR3 DNA follows: TGTGCCAGCAGTGAAGGGGCCGGGACATGGGGCGACGAGCAGTACTTC. The rearrangement joins TRBV6-1 to TRBJ2-7; D possibly corresponds to TRBD1 (6 bases). V was trimmed by 1 base and J by 5 bases, leaving 18 bases between them. CDR1 is MNHNS and CDR2 is SASEGT in the germline V gene. There are 16 residues in the CDR3.

The J gene is TRBJ2-1, the V gene TRBV4-3; D may be TRBD2 (5 bases). V was shortened by 3 bases and J by 7 bases, with 10 bases between the two germline ends. Germline CDR1 reads LGHNA; CDR2 reads YSLEER. The CDR3 length is 13 residues. The CDR3 bases are TGCGCCAGCAGCCAGTTCCGGGGAAATGAGCAGTTCTTC. This translates into CASSQFRGNEQFF.

The gene calls are TRBV6-6 and TRBJ2-1; D possibly corresponds to TRBD2 (5 bases). Germline assignment: CDR1 MNHNY and CDR2 SVGAGI (reference sequence). The CDR3 is 13 residues long. V lost 10 bases to trimming and J lost 6 bases, with 16 bases between them. The CDR3 here is CATRPGLLNEQFF. CDR3 nucleotides: TGTGCCACCCGGCCCGGACTCCTCAATGAGCAGTTCTTC.

The chain employs TRBV7-9 and TRBJ2-6, with 10 positions matching TRBD1. The CDR3 has 16 amino acids. The V gene end was trimmed by 5 bases and the J gene end by 4 bases; junction bases not matched to a gene: 5. Per germline, CDR1 SEHNR and CDR2 FQNEAQ (reference sequence). The chain's CDR3 is CASSVDRGAGANVLTF. CDR3 nucleotide sequence: TGTGCCAGCAGCGTGGACAGGGGGGCCGGGGCCAACGTCCTGACTTTC. Complete variable domain (other parts from reference TRBV7-9 and TRBJ2-6): DTGVSQNPRHKITKRGQNVTFRCDPISEHNRLYWYRQTLGQGPEFLTYFQNEAQLEKSRLLSDRFSAERPKGSFSTLEIQRTEQGDSAMYLCASSVDRGAGANVLTFGAGSRLTVL.

The chain couples TRBV2 to TRBJ2-2, with TRBD1 identical over 7 bases. This CDR3 is built from 16 residues. Germline V gene lookup returns CDR1 SNHLY and CDR2 FYNNEI. V lost 5 bases to trimming and J lost 0 bases; unmatched junction nucleotides: 6. The CDR3 DNA reads TGTGCCAGCAGTATATGGGGACAGTCGAACACCGGGGAGCTGTTTTTT. Translating gives CASSIWGQSNTGELFF.

V and J are TRBV11-3 and TRBJ2-1; TRBD1 aligns across 7 bases. With V trimmed by 1 base and J by 3 bases, 6 bases remained unmatched. CDR1 is SGHNT, CDR2 YENEEA, per germline. The CDR3 has 16 amino acids. The CDR3 region has the DNA TGTGCCAGCAGCTTAGCTTCCACAGGGGTCTACAATGAGCAGTTCTTC. As protein: CASSLASTGVYNEQFF.

The CDR3 DNA reads TGCGCCAGCAGCTCGGGCACGGGAGGGCCGCTTGCTGGCTATGGCTACACCTTC. Translation gives CASSSGTGGPLAGYGYTF. This chain connects TRBV5-1 to TRBJ1-2; unclear D gene. Trimming removed 3 bases at V and 4 bases at J, with 25 bases between. The V gene's germline CDR1 is SGHRS and CDR2 YFSETQ. The CDR3 spans 18 residues.

This chain uses TRBV7-2 with TRBJ2-5; 16 nucleotides align to TRBD2. This CDR3 contains 16 residues. The V gene's germline CDR1 is SGHTA and CDR2 FQGNSA. Trimming took 3 bases from V and 4 from J; bases not matched to a gene: 2. The CDR3 DNA is TGTGCCAGCAGCTTGGGACTAGCGGGGGGGACAGAGACCCAGTACTTC. Translating it yields CASSLGLAGGTETQYF.